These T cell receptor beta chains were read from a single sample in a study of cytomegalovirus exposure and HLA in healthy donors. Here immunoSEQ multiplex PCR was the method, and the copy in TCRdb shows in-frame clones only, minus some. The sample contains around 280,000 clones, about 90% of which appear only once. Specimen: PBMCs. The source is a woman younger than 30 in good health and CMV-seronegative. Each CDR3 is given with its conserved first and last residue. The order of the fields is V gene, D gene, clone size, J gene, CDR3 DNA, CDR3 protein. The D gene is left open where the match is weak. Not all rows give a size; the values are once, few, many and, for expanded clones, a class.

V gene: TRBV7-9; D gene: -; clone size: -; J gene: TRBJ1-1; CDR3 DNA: TGTTCCAGCAGCAACTGGGCCACTGAAGCTTTCTTT; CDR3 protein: CSSSNWATEAFF
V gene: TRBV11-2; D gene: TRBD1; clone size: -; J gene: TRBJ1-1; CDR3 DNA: TGTGCCAGCAGCTCGCAGGGACAGGCCTCGAACACTGAAGCTTTCTTT; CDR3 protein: CASSSQGQASNTEAFF
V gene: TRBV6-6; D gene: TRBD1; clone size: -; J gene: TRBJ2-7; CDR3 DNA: TGTGCCAGCAGTTCTTACCTCGGGACAGGGGCTTACGAGCAGTACTTC; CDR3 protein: CASSSYLGTGAYEQYF
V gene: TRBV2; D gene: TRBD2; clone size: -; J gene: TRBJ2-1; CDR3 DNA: TGTGCCAGCAGGGACCTAGCAGGCGGGGGGTCCTACAATGAGCAGTTCTTC; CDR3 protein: CASRDLAGGGSYNEQFF
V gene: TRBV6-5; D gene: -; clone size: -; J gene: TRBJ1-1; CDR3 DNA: TGTGCCAGCACCTGGCGGGTAGGGAACACTGAAGCTTTCTTT; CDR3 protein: CASTWRVGNTEAFF
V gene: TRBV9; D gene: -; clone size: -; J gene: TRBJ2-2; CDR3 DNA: TGTGCCAGCAGCGTCTCCGGGGAGACTTACACCGGGGAGCTGTTTTTT; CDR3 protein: CASSVSGETYTGELFF
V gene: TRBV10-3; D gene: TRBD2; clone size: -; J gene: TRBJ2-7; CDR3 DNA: TGTGCCATCAGTGAGTCGACTAGCGGTTCCTACGAGCAGTACTTC; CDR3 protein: CAISESTSGSYEQYF
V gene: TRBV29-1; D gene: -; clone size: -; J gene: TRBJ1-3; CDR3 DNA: TGCAGCGTTGATTCTGGAGGCACCATATATTTT; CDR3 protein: CSVDSGGTIYF
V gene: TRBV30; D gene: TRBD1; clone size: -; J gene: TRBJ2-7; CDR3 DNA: TGTGCCTGGAACTCTGACAGGGGGGGTGGGCGGACCTACGAGCAGTACTTC; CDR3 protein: CAWNSDRGGGRTYEQYF
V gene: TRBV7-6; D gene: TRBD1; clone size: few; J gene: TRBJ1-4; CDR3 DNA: TGTGCCAGCAGCCCGTTGACAGGGAACGAAAAACTGTTTTTT; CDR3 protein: CASSPLTGNEKLFF
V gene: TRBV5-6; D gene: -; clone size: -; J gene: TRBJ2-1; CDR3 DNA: TGTGCCAGCAGCTTGGCAGTGGCTAGCTCCTTCTACAATGAGCAGTTCTTC; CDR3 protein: CASSLAVASSFYNEQFF
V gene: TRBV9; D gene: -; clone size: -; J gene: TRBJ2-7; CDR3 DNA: TGTGCCAGCAGCGCTGAGGACAGGGAGGGCTACGAGCAGTACTTC; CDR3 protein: CASSAEDREGYEQYF
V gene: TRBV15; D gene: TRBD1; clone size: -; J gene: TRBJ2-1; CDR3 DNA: TGTGCCACCAGCAGAACACCGGGACAGGGAGTCGGTGAGCAGTTCTTC; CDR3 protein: CATSRTPGQGVGEQFF
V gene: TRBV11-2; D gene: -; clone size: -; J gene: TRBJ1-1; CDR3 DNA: TGTGCCAGCAGCCCCCAGGTAACTGAAGCTTTCTTT; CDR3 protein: CASSPQVTEAFF
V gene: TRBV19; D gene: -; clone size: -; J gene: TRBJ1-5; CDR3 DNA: TGTGCCAGTAGTAAGACGACAGTTAGCAATCAGCCCCAGCATTTT; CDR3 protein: CASSKTTVSNQPQHF
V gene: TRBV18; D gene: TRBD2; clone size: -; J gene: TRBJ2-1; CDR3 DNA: TGTGCCAGCTCACCGACGGGGGGGCCCTACAATGAGCAGTTCTTC; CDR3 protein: CASSPTGGPYNEQFF
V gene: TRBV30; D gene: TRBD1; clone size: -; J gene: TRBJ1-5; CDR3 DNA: TGTGCCTGGAGATCAGGGGGCGGGGGGCCCCAGCATTTT; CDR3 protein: CAWRSGGGGPQHF
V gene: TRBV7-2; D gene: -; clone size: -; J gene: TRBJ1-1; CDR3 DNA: TGTGCCAGCAGCTTAGGACATTATACCACTGAAGCTTTCTTT; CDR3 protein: CASSLGHYTTEAFF
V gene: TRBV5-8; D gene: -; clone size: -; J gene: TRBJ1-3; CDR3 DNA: TGTGCCAGCAGCTTGGGTGGGAGTACCTACTCTGGAAACACCATATATTTT; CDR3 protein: CASSLGGSTYSGNTIYF
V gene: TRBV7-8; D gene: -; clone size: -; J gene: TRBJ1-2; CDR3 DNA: TGTGCCAGCAGCCTCGGGGTGTCTGGCTACACCTTC; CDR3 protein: CASSLGVSGYTF
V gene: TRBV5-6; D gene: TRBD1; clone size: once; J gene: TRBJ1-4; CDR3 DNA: TGTGCCAGCAGTTCTGGACAGGTGGAAAAACTGTTTTTT; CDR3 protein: CASSSGQVEKLFF
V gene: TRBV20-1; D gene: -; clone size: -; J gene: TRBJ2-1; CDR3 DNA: TGCAGTGCTAGAGATATCCCTGAGCAGTTCTTC; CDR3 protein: CSARDIPEQFF
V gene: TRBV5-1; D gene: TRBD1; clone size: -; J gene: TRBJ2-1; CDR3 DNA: TGCGCCAGCAGCCAAGGACAGGGGTTGAACAATGAGCAGTTCTTC; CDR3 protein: CASSQGQGLNNEQFF
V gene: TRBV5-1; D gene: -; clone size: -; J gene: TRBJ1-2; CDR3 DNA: TGCGCCAGCAGCTTGGACAGGGTTTGGGTCTATGGCTACACCTTC; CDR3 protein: CASSLDRVWVYGYTF
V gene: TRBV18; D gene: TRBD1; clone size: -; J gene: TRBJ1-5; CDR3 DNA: TGTGCCAGCTCACAAGACCCTTACAGGGGCGGGAATCAGCCCCAGCATTTT; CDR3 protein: CASSQDPYRGGNQPQHF
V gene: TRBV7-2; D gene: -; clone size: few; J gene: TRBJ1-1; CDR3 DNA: TGTGCCAGCAGCTTGGGGTCCGGGACATCGGCTTTCTTT; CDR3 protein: CASSLGSGTSAFF
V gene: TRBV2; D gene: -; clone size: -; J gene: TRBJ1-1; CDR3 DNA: TGTGCCAGCAGTGAAGATAGGGGTAAGAACACTGAAGCTTTCTTT; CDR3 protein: CASSEDRGKNTEAFF
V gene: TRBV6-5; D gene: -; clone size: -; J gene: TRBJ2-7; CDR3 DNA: TGTGCCAGCAGACGGACAGTTTCGTACGAGCAGTACTTC; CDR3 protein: CASRRTVSYEQYF
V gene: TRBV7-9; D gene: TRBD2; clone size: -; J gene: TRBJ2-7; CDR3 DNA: TGTGCCAGCAGCAGGAGTCTAGCGGACTCCTACGAGCAGTACTTC; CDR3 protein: CASSRSLADSYEQYF
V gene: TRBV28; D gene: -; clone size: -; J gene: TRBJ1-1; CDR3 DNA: TGTGCCAGCAGTTTAGGAGGGATGAACACTGAAGCTTTCTTT; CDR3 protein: CASSLGGMNTEAFF
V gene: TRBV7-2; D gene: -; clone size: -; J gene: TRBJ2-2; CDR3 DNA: TGTGCCAGCAGCTTAATAGGGGGGGGCACCGGGGAGCTGTTTTTT; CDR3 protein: CASSLIGGGTGELFF
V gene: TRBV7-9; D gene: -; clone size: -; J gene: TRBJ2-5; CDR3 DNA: TGTTCCAGCAGCTTAGACTTACAAGAGACCCAGTACTTC; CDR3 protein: CSSSLDLQETQYF
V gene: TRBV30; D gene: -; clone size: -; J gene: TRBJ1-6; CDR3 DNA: TGTGCCTGGATGAACAGTTTAAATTCCCCCCTCCACTTT; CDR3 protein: CAWMNSLNSPLHF
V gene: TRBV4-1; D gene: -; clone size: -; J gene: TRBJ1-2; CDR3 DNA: TGCGCCAGCAGCCAAGGAGATGGCTACACCTTC; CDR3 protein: CASSQGDGYTF
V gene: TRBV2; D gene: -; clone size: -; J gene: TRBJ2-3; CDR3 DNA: TGTGCCAGCAGTGGCGGGGCAGGAACGACAGATACGCAGTATTTT; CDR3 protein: CASSGGAGTTDTQYF
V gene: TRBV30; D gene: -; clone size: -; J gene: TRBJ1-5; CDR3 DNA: TGTGCCTGGAGTAGCGGCCCTCCAACTTCGGTTCAGCCCCAGCATTTT; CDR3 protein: CAWSSGPPTSVQPQHF
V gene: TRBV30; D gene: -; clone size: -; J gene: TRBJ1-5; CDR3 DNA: TGTGCCTGGAGAGTCGGGAAAGACGGGCCCCAGCATTTT; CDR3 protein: CAWRVGKDGPQHF
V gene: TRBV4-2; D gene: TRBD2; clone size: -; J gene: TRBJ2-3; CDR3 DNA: TGTGCCAGCAGCCAAGAGGTAGCGGGGGGGCCGGGGAATACGCAGTATTTT; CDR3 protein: CASSQEVAGGPGNTQYF
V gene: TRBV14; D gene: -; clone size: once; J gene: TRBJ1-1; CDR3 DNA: TGTGCCAGCAGCCAGGGGGGATGGGTCTCCCCTGGGGACACTGAAGCTTTCTTT; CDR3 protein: CASSQGGWVSPGDTEAFF
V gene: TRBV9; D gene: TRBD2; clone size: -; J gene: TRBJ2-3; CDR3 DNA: TGTGCCAGCAGCCCAAGCGGGGGCACAGATACGCAGTATTTT; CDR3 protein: CASSPSGGTDTQYF
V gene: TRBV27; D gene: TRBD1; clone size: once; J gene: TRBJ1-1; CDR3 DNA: TGTGCCAGCAGTTTTACAGGGGGTGTCACTGAAGCTTTCTTT; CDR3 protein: CASSFTGGVTEAFF
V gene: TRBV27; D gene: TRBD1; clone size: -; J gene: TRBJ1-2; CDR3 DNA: TGTGCCAGCAGGGGGACAGGGGCTTATGGCTACACCTTC; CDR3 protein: CASRGTGAYGYTF
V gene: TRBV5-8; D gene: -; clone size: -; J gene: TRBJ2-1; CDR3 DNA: TGTGCCAGCAGCAACTGGGGGGGCGCTTACAATGAGCAGTTCTTC; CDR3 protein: CASSNWGGAYNEQFF
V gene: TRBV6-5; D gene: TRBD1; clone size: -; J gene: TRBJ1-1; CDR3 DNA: TGTGCCAGCAGCCGATCGGACAGGGGGGGGGAAACTTTCTTT; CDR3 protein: CASSRSDRGGETFF
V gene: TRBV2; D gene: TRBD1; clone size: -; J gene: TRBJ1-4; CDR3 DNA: TGTGCCAGCAGTGAAGGCAGGGGGAAAGGTGAAAAACTGTTTTTT; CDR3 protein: CASSEGRGKGEKLFF
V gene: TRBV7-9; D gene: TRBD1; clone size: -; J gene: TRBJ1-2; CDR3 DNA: TGTGCCAGCAGCTCCTCCGGGACAGGGAGGTATGGCTACACCTTC; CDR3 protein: CASSSSGTGRYGYTF
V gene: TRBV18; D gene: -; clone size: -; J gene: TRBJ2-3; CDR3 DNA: TGTGCCAGCTCACGGACAGACACAGATACGCAGTATTTT; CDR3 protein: CASSRTDTDTQYF
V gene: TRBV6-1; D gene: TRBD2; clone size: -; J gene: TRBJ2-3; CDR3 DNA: TGTGCCAGCAGTGAGGGACTAGCGGGGGTAGATACGCAGTATTTT; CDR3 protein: CASSEGLAGVDTQYF